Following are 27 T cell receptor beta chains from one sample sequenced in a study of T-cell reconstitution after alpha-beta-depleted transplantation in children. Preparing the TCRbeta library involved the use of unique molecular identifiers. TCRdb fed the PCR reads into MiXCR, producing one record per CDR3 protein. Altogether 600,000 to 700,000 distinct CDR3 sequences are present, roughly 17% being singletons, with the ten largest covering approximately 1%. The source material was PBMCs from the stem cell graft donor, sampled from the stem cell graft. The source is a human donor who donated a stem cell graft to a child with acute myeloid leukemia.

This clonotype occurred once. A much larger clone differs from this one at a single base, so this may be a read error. This CDR3 reads CSAARGAFTDTQYF. CDR3 bases: TGCAGTGCCGCACGGGGGGCCTTCACAGATACGCAGTATTTT. This chain links TRBV20-1 with TRBJ2-3; possible D gene TRBD2, 7 bases. The CDR3 is made up of 14 amino acids. V lost 6 bases and J 2 bases, leaving 15 bases between the germline ends. CDR1 DFQATT and CDR2 SNEGSKA come from the germline V gene (reference sequence).

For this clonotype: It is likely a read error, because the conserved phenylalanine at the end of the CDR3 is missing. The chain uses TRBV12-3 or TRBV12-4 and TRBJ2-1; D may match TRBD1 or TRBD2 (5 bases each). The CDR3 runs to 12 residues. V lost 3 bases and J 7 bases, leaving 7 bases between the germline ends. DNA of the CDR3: TGTGCCAGCAGTTTGTGGGGGAATGAGCAGTTCTCC. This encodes CASSLWGNEQFS.

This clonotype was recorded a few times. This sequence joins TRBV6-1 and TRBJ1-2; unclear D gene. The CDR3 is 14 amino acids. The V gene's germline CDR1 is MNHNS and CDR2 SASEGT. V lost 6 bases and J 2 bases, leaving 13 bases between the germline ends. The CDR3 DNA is TGTGCCAGCAGGCTATCAACAGTAAACTATGGCTACACCTTC. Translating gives CASRLSTVNYGYTF.

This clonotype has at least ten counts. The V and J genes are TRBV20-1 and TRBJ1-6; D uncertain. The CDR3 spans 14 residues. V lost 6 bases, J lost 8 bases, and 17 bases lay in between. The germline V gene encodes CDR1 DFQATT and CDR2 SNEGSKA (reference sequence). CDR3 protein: CSAEGTDFDSPLHF. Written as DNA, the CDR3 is TGCAGTGCAGAGGGTACAGACTTCGATTCACCCCTCCACTTT.

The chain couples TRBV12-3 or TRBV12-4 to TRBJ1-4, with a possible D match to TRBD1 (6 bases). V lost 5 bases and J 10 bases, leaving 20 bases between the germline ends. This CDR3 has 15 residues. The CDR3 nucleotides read TGTGCCAGCAGTCCCAGGGGCAGGGGAGTGGGAAAACTGTTTTTT. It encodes CASSPRGRGVGKLFF.

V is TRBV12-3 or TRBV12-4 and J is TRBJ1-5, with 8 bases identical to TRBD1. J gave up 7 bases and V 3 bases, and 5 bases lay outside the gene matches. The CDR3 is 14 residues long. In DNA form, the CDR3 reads TGTGCCAGCAGTTTTTCAGGGGGCCGGCAGCCCCAGCATTTT. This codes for CASSFSGGRQPQHF.

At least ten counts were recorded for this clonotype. CDR3 amino acids: CSASPGLAATGELFF. CDR3 nucleotides: TGCAGTGCTAGCCCGGGACTAGCGGCCACCGGGGAGCTGTTTTTT. This chain links TRBV20-1 with TRBJ2-2, with 11 positions matching TRBD2. The CDR3 has 15 amino acids. The junction had 4 bases not matched to a gene; V was cut back by 3 bases and J by 4 bases. CDR1 DFQATT and CDR2 SNEGSKA come from the germline V gene (reference sequence).

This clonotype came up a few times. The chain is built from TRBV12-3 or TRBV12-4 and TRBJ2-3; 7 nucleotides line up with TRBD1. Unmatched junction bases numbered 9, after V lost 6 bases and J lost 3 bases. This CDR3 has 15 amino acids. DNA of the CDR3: TGTGCCAGCAGCCCCGAGGGGGCGCAAACAGATACGCAGTATTTT. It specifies CASSPEGAQTDTQYF.

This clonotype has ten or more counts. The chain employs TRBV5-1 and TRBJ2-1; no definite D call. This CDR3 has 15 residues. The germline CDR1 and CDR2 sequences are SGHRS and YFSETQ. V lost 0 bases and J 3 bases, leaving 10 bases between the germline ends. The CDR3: CASSLEGGIYNEQFF. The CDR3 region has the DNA TGCGCCAGCAGCTTGGAGGGCGGAATCTACAATGAGCAGTTCTTC.

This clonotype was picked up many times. CDR3 nucleotide sequence: TGTGCCAGCAGCTTCGCAGCGGGGCCAAATCAGCCCCAGCATTTT. Its translation: CASSFAAGPNQPQHF. The chain joins TRBV7-2 to TRBJ1-5; perhaps TRBD1 as D (5 bases). Germline V gives CDR1 SGHTA, CDR2 FQGNSA. Trimming shortened V by 3 bases and J by 4 bases, and 13 bases separated the two germline ends. CDR3 length: 15 amino acids.

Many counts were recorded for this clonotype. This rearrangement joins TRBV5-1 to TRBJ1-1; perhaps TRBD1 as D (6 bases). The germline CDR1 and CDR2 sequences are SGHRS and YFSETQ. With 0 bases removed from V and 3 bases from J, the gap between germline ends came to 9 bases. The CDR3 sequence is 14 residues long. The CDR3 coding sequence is TGCGCCAGCAGCTTGGGGCAGGGGTACACTGAAGCTTTCTTT. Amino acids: CASSLGQGYTEAFF.

The CDR3 nucleotides read TGTGCCAGCAGCCCCGACAGGACACCCCTATTCGGCTACACCTTC. Translated, it gives CASSPDRTPLFGYTF. V and J are TRBV7-9 and TRBJ1-2; possibly TRBD1 for D (6 bases). Germline CDR1 and CDR2: SEHNR and FQNEAQ (reference sequence). Trimming pared 5 bases from V and 8 bases from J, leaving 21 bases between. The CDR3 is 15 residues long.

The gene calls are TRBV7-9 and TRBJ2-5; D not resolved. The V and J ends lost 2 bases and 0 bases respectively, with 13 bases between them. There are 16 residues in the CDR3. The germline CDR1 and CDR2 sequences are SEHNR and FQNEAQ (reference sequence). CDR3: CASSLNNRLYQETQYF. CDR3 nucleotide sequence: TGTGCCAGCAGCTTAAATAATCGCCTATACCAAGAGACCCAGTACTTC.

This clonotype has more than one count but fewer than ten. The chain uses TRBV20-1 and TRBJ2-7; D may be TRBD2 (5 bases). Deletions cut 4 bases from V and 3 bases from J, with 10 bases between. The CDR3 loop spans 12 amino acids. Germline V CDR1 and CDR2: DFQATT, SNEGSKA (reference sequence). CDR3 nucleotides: TGCAGTGCTACCCCTGGACTCTACGAGCAGTACTTC. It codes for CSATPGLYEQYF.

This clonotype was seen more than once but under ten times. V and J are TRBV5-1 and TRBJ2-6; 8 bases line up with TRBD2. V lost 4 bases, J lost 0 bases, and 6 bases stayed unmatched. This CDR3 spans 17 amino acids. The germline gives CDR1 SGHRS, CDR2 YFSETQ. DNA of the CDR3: TGCGCCAGCAGCCCGATGACTAGCGCCTCTGGGGCCAACGTCCTGACTTTC. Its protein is CASSPMTSASGANVLTF.

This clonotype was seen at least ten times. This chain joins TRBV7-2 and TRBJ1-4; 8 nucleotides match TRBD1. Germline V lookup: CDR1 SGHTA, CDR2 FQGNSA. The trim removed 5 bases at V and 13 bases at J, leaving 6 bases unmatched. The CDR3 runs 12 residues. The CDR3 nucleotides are TGTGCCAGCAGCAGAGGACAGGGCACACTGTTTTTT. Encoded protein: CASSRGQGTLFF.

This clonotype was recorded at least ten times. The CDR3 protein is CSSTRELDTEAFF. The CDR3 nucleotides are TGCAGTTCTACCAGGGAGTTGGACACTGAAGCTTTCTTT. This chain joins TRBV20-1 and TRBJ1-1; maybe TRBD1 (5 bases). Per germline, CDR1 DFQATT and CDR2 SNEGSKA (reference sequence). The CDR3 sequence is 13 residues long. V lost 8 bases, J lost 3 bases, and 16 bases lay in between.

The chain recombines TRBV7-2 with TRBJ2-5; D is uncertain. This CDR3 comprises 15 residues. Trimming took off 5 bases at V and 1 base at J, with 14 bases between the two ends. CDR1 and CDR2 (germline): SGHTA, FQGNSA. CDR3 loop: CASSQNGRSQETQYF. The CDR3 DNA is TGTGCCAGCAGCCAAAATGGACGTAGCCAAGAGACCCAGTACTTC. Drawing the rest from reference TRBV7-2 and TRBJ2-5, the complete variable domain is GAGVSQSPSNKVTEKGKDVELRCDPISGHTALYWYRQSLGQGLEFLIYFQGNSAPDKSGLPSDRFSAERTGGSVSTLTIQRTQQEDSAVYLCASSQNGRSQETQYFGPGTRLLVL.

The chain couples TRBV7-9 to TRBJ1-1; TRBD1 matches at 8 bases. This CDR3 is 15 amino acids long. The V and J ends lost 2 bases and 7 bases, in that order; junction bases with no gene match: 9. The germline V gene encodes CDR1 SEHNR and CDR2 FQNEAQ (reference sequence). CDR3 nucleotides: TGTGCCAGCAGCTTACGGGGACAGGCCAAGAGTGAAGCTTTCTTT. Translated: CASSLRGQAKSEAFF.

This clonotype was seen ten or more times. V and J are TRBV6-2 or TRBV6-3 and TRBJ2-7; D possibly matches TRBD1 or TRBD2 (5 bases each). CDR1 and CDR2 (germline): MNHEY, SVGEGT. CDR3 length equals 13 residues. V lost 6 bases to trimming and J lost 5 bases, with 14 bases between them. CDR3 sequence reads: CASSFGDPNEQYF. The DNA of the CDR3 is TGTGCCAGCAGCTTCGGGGACCCCAACGAGCAGTACTTC.

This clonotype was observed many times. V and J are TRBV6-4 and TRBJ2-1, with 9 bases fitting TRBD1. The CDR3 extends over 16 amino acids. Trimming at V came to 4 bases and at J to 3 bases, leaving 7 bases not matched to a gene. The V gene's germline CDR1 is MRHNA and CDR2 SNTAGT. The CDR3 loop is CASSVGTGGGYNEQFF. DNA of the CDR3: TGTGCCAGCAGTGTGGGCACAGGGGGCGGCTACAATGAGCAGTTCTTC.

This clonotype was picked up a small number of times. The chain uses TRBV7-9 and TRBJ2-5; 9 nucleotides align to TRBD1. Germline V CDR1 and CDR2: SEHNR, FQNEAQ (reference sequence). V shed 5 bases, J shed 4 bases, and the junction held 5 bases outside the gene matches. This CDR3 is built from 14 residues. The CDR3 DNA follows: TGTGCCAGCAGCGGGGGGACAGGGATAGAGACCCAGTACTTC. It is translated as CASSGGTGIETQYF.

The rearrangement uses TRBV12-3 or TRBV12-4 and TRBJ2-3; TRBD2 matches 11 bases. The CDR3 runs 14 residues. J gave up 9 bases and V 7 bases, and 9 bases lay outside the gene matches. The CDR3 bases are TGTGCCAGCACCTTACTAGCGGGGGAGGGGACGCAGTATTTT. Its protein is CASTLLAGEGTQYF.

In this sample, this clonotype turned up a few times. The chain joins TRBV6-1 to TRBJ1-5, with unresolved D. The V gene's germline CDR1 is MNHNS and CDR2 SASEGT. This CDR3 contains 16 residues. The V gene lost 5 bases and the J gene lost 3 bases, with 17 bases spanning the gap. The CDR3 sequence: CASSRGSRPLNQPQHF. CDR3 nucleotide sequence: TGTGCCAGCAGTAGAGGGTCCAGACCCCTCAATCAGCCCCAGCATTTT.

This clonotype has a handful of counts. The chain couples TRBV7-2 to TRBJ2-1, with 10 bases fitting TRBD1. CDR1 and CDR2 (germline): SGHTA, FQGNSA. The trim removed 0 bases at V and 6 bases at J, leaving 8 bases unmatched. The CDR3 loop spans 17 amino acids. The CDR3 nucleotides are TGTGCCAGCAGCTTAGCCCCTCACCGGGACAGGGGCAATGAGCAGTTCTTC. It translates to CASSLAPHRDRGNEQFF.

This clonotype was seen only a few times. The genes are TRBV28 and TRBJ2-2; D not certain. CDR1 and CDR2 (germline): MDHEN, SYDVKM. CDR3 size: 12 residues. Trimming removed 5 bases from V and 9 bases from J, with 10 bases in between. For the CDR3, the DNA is TGTGCCAGCAGTAGAAGGGTGCGGGAGCTGTTTTTT. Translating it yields CASSRRVRELFF.

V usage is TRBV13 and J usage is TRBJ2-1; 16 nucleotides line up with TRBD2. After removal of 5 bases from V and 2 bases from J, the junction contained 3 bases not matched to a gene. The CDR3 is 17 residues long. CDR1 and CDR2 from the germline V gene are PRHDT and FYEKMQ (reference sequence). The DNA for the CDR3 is TGTGCCAGCAGCACCGGGACTAGCGGGGGGGCCTACAATGAGCAGTTCTTC. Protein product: CASSTGTSGGAYNEQFF.